A selection of T cell receptor beta chains follows, all from one sample in a study of vaccination and CD4 T cells after COVID-19. MiXCR, run by TCRdb on the PCR reads, gives a single entry per CDR3 protein. The sample carries under 25,000 distinct CDR3 sequences, under 45% recorded once. No cognate antigen is known for these TCRs. Sequenced material: cultured CD4+ T cells from blood. The receptors were gathered from a human donor with COVID-19. Both conserved end residues are part of each CDR3. D genes are given only for firm matches. Some rows have no size entry. The others give once, few or many, or a class for an expanded clone.

-	TRBD1	TRBJ2-7	TRBV7-2	CASSTRTGYEQYF	TGTGCCAGCAGCACACGGACAGGCTACGAGCAGTACTTC
few	-	TRBJ1-6	TRBV7-9	CASSLDNSPLHF	TGTGCCAGCAGCTTAGATAATTCACCCCTCCACTTT
few	-	TRBJ2-2	TRBV10-1	CASSESTSTGSNTGELFF	TGCGCCAGCAGTGAGTCCACTAGTACCGGCTCGAACACCGGGGAGCTGTTTTTT
-	-	TRBJ2-5	TRBV6-1	CATRGDQGRETQYF	TGTGCCACCCGGGGGGACCAGGGGAGGGAGACCCAGTACTTC
few	-	TRBJ1-6	TRBV20-1	CSAKPNREINSPLHF	TGCAGTGCCAAACCCAATCGGGAGATTAATTCACCCCTCCACTTT
few	-	TRBJ1-2	TRBV20-1	CSARVGRTGMNYGYTF	TGCAGTGCTAGGGTAGGGCGGACGGGAATGAACTATGGCTACACCTTC
-	-	TRBJ2-3	TRBV14	CASSQVEGYTQYF	TGTGCCAGCAGCCAAGTCGAGGGGTATACGCAGTATTTT
-	-	TRBJ1-6	TRBV7-2	CASSSQAYNSPLHF	TGTGCCAGCAGCTCACAGGCTTATAATTCACCCCTCCACTTT
-	-	TRBJ2-3	TRBV19	CASSIIQGPPQYF	TGTGCCAGTAGTATAATCCAAGGCCCCCCGCAGTATTTT
-	-	TRBJ1-1	TRBV7-7	CASSLGDSTEAFF	TGTGCTAGCAGCTTGGGAGACAGCACTGAAGCTTTCTTT
few	-	TRBJ2-3	TRBV6-2/TRBV6-3	CASSVPGSDTQYF	TGTGCCAGCAGTGTACCGGGGTCAGATACGCAGTATTTT
few	TRBD1	TRBJ1-2	TRBV7-2	CASSPQGPIAGYTF	TGTGCCAGCAGCCCACAGGGGCCTATTGCGGGCTACACCTTC
medium-sized	TRBD2	TRBJ2-3	TRBV20-1	CSARDGRESDTQYF	TGCAGTGCTAGAGATGGGAGGGAATCAGATACGCAGTATTTT
-	-	TRBJ1-6	TRBV7-2	CASSPLRPTYNSPLHF	TGTGCCAGCAGCCCGCTGAGACCGACCTATAATTCACCCCTCCACTTT
few	TRBD1	TRBJ1-6	TRBV20-1	CSARNRDRGYNSPLHF	TGCAGTGCTAGAAATAGGGACAGGGGTTATAATTCACCCCTCCACTTT
-	TRBD1	TRBJ2-6	TRBV15	CATSRGTGGGLASGANVLTF	TGTGCCACCAGCAGAGGTACAGGGGGCGGTCTTGCCTCTGGGGCCAACGTCCTGACTTTC
-	-	TRBJ2-5	TRBV21-1	CASSKQGLIQETQYF	TGTGCCAGCAGCAAGCAGGGACTGATCCAAGAGACCCAGTACTTC
-	-	TRBJ1-5	TRBV12-3/TRBV12-4	CASSPPRQPQHF	TGTGCCAGCAGCCCCCCCCGGCAGCCCCAGCATTTT
-	TRBD1	TRBJ1-1	TRBV28	CASSLYRGNAEAFF	TGTGCCAGCAGTTTATACAGGGGTAACGCTGAAGCTTTCTTT
-	TRBD2	TRBJ2-7	TRBV7-2	CASSSTLRGVYEQYF	TGTGCCAGCAGCTCCACGTTGCGGGGGGTCTACGAGCAGTACTTC
few	-	TRBJ1-6	TRBV19	CASSIQVSYNSPLHF	TGTGCCAGTAGTATTCAGGTCTCCTATAATTCACCCCTCCACTTT
-	-	TRBJ1-2	TRBV6-5	CASSWAGGGYTF	TGTGCCAGCAGTTGGGCAGGCGGTGGCTACACCTTC
few	-	TRBJ1-5	TRBV7-2	CASSSGRFNQPQHF	TGTGCCAGCAGCTCCGGGAGGTTTAATCAGCCCCAGCATTTT
-	TRBD1	TRBJ1-1	TRBV2	CASSRNPQGGTEAFF	TGTGCCAGCAGCAGAAACCCACAGGGGGGCACTGAAGCTTTCTTT
-	-	TRBJ2-1	TRBV27	CASARREQFF	TGTGCCAGCGCCCGACGCGAGCAGTTCTTC
-	TRBD1	TRBJ2-5	TRBV11-2	CASSFLVQGETQYF	TGTGCCAGCAGCTTTTTGGTACAGGGGGAGACCCAGTACTTC
-	-	TRBJ1-5	TRBV3-1	CASSQGAVNQPQHF	TGTGCCAGCAGCCAGGGGGCGGTCAATCAGCCCCAGCATTTT
-	-	TRBJ2-3	TRBV2	CASTPNGRDTDTQYF	TGTGCCAGCACCCCGAACGGGCGGGACACAGATACGCAGTATTTT
-	-	TRBJ2-5	TRBV7-7	CASSRAASGGGTQETQYF	TGTGCTAGCAGCCGCGCGGCTAGTGGAGGGGGTACCCAAGAGACCCAGTACTTC
-	-	TRBJ2-1	TRBV7-9	CASSLEVAGEQFF	TGTGCCAGCAGCTTAGAAGTTGCGGGGGAGCAGTTCTTC
-	-	TRBJ1-1	TRBV16	CASSPVRGGITEAFF	TGTGCCAGCAGCCCCGTCCGTGGGGGCATCACTGAAGCTTTCTTT
-	-	TRBJ1-3	TRBV6-1	CASKEGGSGNTIYF	TGTGCCAGTAAGGAGGGGGGATCTGGAAACACCATATATTTT
-	-	TRBJ2-3	TRBV7-2	CASSQQLRTDTQYF	TGTGCCAGCAGCCAGCAACTACGGACAGATACGCAGTATTTT
-	TRBD2	TRBJ2-4	TRBV19	CASSPPPLAGSAKNIQYF	TGTGCCAGTAGCCCGCCCCCTTTAGCGGGGAGCGCCAAAAACATTCAGTACTTC
-	-	TRBJ2-5	TRBV5-6	CASSLGKKTQYF	TGTGCCAGCAGCTTGGGGAAAAAGACCCAGTACTTC
few	-	TRBJ1-5	TRBV15	CATSRDSGAGNQPQHF	TGTGCCACCAGCAGAGATTCAGGGGCGGGAAATCAGCCCCAGCATTTT
-	TRBD1	TRBJ2-7	TRBV20-1	CSAPPGTGIYEQYF	TGCAGTGCTCCCCCCGGGACAGGGATCTACGAGCAGTACTTC
-	-	TRBJ2-3	TRBV6-1	CASTHPLGTTDTQYF	TGTGCCAGCACCCATCCTCTCGGGACCACAGATACGCAGTATTTT
few	-	TRBJ1-3	TRBV6-5	CASSYSNGRGGNTIYF	TGTGCCAGCAGTTACTCGAATGGGAGGGGCGGAAACACCATATATTTT
few	TRBD2	TRBJ2-5	TRBV5-4	CASSPAAGGNQETQYF	TGTGCCAGCAGCCCCGCCGCGGGGGGGAACCAAGAGACCCAGTACTTC
-	-	TRBJ2-5	TRBV11-3	CASSLGLGETQYF	TGTGCCAGCAGCTTAGGGCTAGGGGAGACCCAGTACTTC
few	TRBD1	TRBJ1-6	TRBV27	CASSLGQGRPGHYNSPLHF	TGTGCCAGCAGTCTTGGACAGGGGCGTCCGGGACACTATAATTCACCCCTCCACTTT
-	TRBD1	TRBJ2-7	TRBV7-9	CASSLTFGGIHDRASF	TGTGCCAGCAGCTTGACTTTTGGGGGTATCCACGACAGGGCTTCTTTC
-	-	TRBJ1-4	TRBV6-1	CASIFSNEKLFF	TGTGCCAGCATCTTCAGTAATGAAAAACTGTTTTTT
-	-	TRBJ2-7	TRBV20-1	CSASFQGPAYEQYF	TGCAGTGCTTCGTTTCAGGGGCCGGCCTACGAGCAGTACTTC